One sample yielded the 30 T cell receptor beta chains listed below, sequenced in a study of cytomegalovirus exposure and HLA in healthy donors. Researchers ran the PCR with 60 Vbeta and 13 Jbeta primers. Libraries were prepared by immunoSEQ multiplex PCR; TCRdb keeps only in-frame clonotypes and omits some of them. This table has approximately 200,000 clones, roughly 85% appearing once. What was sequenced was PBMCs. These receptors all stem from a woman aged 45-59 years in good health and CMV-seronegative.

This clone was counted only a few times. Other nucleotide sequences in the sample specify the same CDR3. The CDR3 here is CAWSVGGNTEAFF. CDR3 DNA sequence: TGTGCCTGGAGTGTGGGAGGGAACACTGAAGCTTTCTTT. The V call is TRBV30, the J call TRBJ1-1, with no clear D. CDR1 and CDR2 (germline): GTSNPN, SVGIG (reference sequence). CDR3 length: 13 amino acids. Trimming removed 0 bases at V and 1 base at J, with 6 bases between.

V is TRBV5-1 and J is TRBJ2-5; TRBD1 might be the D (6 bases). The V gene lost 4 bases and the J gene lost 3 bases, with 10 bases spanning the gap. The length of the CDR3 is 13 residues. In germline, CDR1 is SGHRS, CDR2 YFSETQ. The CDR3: CASSPRTEETQYF. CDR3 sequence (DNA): TGCGCCAGCAGCCCCAGGACAGAAGAGACCCAGTACTTC.

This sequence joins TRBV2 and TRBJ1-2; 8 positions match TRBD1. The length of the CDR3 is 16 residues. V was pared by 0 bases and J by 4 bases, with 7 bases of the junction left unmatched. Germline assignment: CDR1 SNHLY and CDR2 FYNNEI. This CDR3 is CASSEATGVFGYGYTF. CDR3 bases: TGTGCCAGCAGTGAAGCGACAGGGGTTTTTGGCTATGGCTACACCTTC.

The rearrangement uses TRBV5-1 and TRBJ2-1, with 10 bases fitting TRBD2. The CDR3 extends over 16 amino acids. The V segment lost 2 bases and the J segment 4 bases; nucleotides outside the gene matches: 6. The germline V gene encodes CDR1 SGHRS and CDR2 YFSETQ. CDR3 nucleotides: TGCGCCAGCAGCTTCCAGCGGGAGGGCCTGTACAATGAGCAGTTCTTC. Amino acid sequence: CASSFQREGLYNEQFF.

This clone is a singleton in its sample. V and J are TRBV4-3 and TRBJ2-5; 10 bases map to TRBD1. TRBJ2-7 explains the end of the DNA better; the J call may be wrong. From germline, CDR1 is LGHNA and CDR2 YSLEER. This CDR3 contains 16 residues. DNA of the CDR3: TGCGCCAGCAGCCGGAGTGGGGGACAGGGGTCCTACGAGCAGTACTTC. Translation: CASSRSGGQGSYEQYF.

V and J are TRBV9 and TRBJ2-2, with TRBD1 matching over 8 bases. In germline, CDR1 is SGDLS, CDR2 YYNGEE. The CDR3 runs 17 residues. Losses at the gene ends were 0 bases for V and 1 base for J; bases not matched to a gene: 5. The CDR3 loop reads CASSVGRTGMNTGELFF. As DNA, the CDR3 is TGTGCCAGCAGCGTAGGAAGGACAGGGATGAACACCGGGGAGCTGTTTTTT.

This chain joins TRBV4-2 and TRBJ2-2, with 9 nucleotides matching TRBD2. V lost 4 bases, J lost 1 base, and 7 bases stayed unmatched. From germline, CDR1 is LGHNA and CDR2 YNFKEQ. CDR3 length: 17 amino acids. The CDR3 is CASSLRGGRVNTGELFF. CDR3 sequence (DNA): TGTGCCAGCAGCCTGAGGGGCGGGAGGGTGAACACCGGGGAGCTGTTTTTT.

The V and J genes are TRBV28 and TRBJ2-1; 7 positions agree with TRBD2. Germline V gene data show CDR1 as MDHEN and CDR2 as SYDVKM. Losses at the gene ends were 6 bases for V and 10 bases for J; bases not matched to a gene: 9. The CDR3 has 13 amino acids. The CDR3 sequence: CASSRRLAWEQFF. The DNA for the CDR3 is TGTGCCAGCAGCCGCCGACTAGCATGGGAGCAGTTCTTC.

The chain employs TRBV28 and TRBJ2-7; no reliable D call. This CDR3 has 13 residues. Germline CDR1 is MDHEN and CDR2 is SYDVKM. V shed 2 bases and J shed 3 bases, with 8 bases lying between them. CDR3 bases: TGTGCCAGCAGTTTACTTCTCGGCTACGAGCAGTACTTC. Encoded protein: CASSLLLGYEQYF.

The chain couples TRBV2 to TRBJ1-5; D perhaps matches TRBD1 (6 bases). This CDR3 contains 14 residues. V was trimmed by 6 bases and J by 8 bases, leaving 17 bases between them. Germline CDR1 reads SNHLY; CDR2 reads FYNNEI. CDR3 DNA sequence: TGTGCCAGCAGGGCACCCACAGGGATCGAGCCCCAGCATTTT. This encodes CASRAPTGIEPQHF.

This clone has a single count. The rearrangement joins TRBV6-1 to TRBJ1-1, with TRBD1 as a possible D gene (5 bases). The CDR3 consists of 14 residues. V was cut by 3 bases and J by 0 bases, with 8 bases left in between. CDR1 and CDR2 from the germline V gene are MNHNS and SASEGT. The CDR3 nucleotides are TGTGCCAGCAGTGAGAACAGGATGAACACTGAAGCTTTCTTT. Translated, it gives CASSENRMNTEAFF.

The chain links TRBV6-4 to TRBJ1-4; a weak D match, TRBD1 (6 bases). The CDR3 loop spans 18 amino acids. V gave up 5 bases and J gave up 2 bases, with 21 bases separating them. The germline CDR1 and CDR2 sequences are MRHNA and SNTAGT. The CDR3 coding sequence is TGTGCCAGCAGTTCCCCTCCCCCGGGGAGGGGGACTAATGAAAAACTGTTTTTT. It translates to CASSSPPPGRGTNEKLFF.

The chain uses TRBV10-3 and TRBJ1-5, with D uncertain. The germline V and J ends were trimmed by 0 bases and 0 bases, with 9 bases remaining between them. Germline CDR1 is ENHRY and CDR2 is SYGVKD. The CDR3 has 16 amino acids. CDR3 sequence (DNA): TGTGCCATCAGTGAGTCCGGGGATATTAGCAATCAGCCCCAGCATTTT. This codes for CAISESGDISNQPQHF.

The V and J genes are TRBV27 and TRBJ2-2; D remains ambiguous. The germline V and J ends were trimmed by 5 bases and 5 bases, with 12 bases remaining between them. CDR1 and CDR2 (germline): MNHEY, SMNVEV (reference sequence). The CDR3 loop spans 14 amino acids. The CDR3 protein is CASSPFYVTGELFF. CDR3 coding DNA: TGTGCCAGCAGTCCCTTCTATGTTACCGGGGAGCTGTTTTTT.

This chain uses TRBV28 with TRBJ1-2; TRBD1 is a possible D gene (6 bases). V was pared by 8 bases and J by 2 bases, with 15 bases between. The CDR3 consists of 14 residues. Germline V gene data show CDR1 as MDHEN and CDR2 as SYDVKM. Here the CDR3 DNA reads TGTGCCAGCGCGCAGAACAGGGTCAACTATGGCTACACCTTC. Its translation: CASAQNRVNYGYTF.

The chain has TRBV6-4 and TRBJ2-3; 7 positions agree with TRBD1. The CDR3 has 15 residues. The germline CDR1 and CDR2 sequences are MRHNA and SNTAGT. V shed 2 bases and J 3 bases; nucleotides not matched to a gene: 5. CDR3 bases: TGTGCCAGCAGTGACCGGGGACAGACAACAGATACGCAGTATTTT. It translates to CASSDRGQTTDTQYF.

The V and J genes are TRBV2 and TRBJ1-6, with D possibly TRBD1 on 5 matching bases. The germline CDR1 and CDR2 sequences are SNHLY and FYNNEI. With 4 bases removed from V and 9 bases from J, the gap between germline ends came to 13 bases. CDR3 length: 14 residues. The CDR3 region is CASSGAPGGSPLHF. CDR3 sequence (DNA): TGTGCCAGCAGTGGGGCCCCGGGGGGTTCACCCCTCCACTTT. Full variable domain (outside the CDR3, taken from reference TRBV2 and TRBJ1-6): EPEVTQTPSHQVTQMGQEVILRCVPISNHLYFYWYRQILGQKVEFLVSFYNNEISEKSEIFDDQFSVERPDGSNFTLKIRSTKLEDSAMYFCASSGAPGGSPLHFGNGTRLTVT.

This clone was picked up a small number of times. CDR3 in DNA: TGCGCCAGCAGTGAAGGAGACAGGGGCTCTGAAGCTTTCTTT. Its translation: CASSEGDRGSEAFF. V is TRBV10-1 and J is TRBJ1-1; 8 nucleotides align to TRBD1. CDR3 length equals 14 residues. The germline V gene encodes CDR1 WNHNN and CDR2 SYGVQD (reference sequence). J was trimmed by 6 bases and V by 3 bases; bases with no gene match: 6.

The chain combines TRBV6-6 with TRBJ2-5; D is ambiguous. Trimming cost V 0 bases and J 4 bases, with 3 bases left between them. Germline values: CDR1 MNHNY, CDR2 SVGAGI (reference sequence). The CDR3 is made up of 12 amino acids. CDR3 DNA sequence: TGTGCCAGCAGTTACTCGGCAGAGACCCAGTACTTC. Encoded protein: CASSYSAETQYF.

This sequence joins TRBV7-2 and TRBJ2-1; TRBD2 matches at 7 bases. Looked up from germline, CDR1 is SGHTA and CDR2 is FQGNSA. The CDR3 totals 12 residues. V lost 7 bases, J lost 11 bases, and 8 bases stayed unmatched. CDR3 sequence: CASTQAGLQQFF. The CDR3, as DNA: TGTGCCAGCACTCAAGCGGGACTACAGCAGTTCTTC.

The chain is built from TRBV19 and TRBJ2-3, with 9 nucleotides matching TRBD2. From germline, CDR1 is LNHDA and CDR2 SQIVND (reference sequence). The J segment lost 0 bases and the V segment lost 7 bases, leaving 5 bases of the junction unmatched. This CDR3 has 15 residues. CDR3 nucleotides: TGTGCCAGTAAGGCGCGGGAGGGTAGCACAGATACGCAGTATTTT. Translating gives CASKAREGSTDTQYF. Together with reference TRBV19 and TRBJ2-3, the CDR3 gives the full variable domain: DGGITQSPKYLFRKEGQNVTLSCEQNLNHDAMYWYRQDPGQGLRLIYYSQIVNDFQKGDIAEGYSVSREKKESFPLTVTSAQKNPTAFYLCASKAREGSTDTQYFGPGTRLTVL.

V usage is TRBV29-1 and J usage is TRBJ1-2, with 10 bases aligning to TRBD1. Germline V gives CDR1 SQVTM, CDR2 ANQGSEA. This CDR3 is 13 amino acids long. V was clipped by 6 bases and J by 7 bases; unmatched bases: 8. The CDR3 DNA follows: TGCAGCGTACCGGAGACAGGGGGCTTTGGCTACACCTTC. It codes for CSVPETGGFGYTF.

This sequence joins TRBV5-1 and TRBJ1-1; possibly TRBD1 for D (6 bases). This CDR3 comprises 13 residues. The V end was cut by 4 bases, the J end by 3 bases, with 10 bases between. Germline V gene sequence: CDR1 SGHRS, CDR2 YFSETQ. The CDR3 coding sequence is TGCGCCAGCAGCCAACAGGGTGACACTGAAGCTTTCTTT. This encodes CASSQQGDTEAFF.

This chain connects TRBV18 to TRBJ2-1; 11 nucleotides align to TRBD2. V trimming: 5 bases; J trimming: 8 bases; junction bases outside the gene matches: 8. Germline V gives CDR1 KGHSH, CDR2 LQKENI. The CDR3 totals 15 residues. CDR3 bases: TGTGCCAGCTCAAAGACTAGCGGGAAGAGCGATGAGCAGTTCTTC. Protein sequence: CASSKTSGKSDEQFF.

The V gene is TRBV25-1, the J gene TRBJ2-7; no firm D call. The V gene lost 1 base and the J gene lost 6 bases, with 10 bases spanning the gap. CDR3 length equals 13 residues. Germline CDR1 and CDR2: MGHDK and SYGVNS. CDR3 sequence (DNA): TGTGCCAGCAGTGAATCTTTAGTACCCGAGCAGTACTTC. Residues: CASSESLVPEQYF.

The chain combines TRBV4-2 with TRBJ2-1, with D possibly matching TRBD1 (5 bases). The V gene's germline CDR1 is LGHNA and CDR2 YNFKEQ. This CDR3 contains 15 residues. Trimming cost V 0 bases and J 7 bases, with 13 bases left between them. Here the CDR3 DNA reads TGTGCCAGCAGCCAAGAGTTAGGGGTGAGGAATGAGCAGTTCTTC. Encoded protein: CASSQELGVRNEQFF.

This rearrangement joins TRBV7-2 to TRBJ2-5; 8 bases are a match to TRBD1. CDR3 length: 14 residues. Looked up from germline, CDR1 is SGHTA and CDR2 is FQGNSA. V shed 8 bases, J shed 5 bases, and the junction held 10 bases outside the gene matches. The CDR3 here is CASGGQGSRETQYF. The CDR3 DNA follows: TGTGCCAGCGGAGGACAGGGCAGTCGGGAGACCCAGTACTTC.

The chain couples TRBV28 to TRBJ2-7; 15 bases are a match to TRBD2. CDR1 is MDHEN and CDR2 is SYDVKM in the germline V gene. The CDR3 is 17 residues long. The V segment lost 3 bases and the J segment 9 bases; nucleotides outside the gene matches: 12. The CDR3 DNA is TGTGCCAGCAGTTTTCATGGACTAGCGGGAGGGCCCCCACGGCAGTACTTC. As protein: CASSFHGLAGGPPRQYF.

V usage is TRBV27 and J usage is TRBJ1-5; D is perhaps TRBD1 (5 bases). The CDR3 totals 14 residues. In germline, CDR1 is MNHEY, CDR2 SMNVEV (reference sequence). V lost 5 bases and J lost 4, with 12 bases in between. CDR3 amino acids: CASSLNGGNQPQHF. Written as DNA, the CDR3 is TGTGCCAGCAGTCTCAACGGGGGGAATCAGCCCCAGCATTTT.

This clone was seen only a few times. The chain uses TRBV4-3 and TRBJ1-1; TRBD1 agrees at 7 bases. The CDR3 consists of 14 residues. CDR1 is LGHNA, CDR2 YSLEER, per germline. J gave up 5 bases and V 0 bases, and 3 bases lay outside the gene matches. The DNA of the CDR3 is TGCGCCAGCAGCCAAGATCAGGGGGATACTGAAGCTTTCTTT. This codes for CASSQDQGDTEAFF.